This entry is about one T cell receptor beta chain. Arm-PCR with iRepertoire HTBI primers amplified the CDR3 regions for these TCR beta libraries. MiXCR was run by TCRdb on the multiplex PCR reads, yielding one entry per CDR3 protein. Here the sample spans approximately 350,000 distinct CDR3 sequences, more than 20% being singletons. This sample stems from a study of regulatory T cells in long-lasting Graves disease. The CDR3 is 14 amino acids. Trimming stripped 5 bases from V and 3 bases from J, with 14 bases between. CDR1 SGHTA and CDR2 FQGNSA come from the germline V gene. Time point here: persistent/refractory GD, antithyroid drugs over 5 years with positive TRAb. TCR sequences were obtained from RNA taken from PBMCs.

The receptor was isolated from a woman in her forties with Graves disease. Sequencing used peripheral blood mononuclear cells (PBMCs), obtained when the disease was refractory, from a patient treated with antithyroid drugs. V and J are TRBV7-2 and TRBJ2-7; D gene ambiguous. The CDR3 DNA sequence: TGTGCCAGCAGCCCACGGCAAGGGAACTACGAGCAGTACTTC. Translation gives CASSPRQGNYEQYF.